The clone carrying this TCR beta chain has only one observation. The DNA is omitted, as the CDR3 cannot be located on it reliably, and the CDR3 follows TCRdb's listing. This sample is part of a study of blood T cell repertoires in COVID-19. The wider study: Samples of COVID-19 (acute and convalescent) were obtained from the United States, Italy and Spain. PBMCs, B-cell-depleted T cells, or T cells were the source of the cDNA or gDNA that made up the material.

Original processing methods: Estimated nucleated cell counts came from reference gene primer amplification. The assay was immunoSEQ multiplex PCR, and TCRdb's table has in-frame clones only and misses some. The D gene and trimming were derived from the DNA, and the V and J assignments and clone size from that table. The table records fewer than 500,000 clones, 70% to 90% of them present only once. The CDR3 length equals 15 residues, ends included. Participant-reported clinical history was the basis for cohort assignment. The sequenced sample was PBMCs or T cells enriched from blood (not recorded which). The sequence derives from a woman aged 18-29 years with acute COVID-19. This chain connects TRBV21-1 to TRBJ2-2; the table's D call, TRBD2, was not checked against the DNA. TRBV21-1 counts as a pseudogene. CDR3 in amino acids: CASSYDCGRAGELFF.